This TCR beta chain is from a study of PD-1 blockade in mismatch repair-deficient tumors. Whole-study findings and limits: After pembrolizumab, tumor-resident clones rose rapidly, then generally contracted before radiologic responses.

CDR3 size: 16 residues. The germline gives CDR1 MNHNY, CDR2 SVGAGI (reference sequence). V was pared by 6 bases and J by 7 bases, with 9 bases of the junction left unmatched. Assay: immunoSEQ multiplex PCR; the TCRdb copy retains only in-frame clones and omits some. The table records just over 25,000 clones, roughly 80% of them present only once. All patients were mismatch repair deficient, assessed by either PCR or immunohistochemistry. The TCR-sequenced patients were a few responders to pembrolizumab. A remark on this clone: Its specificity is unknown.

The chain has TRBV6-6 and TRBJ2-1; 13 bases fit TRBD2. The specimen was PBMCs, collected before pembrolizumab treatment. This clonotype was sampled from an adult with mismatch repair-deficient cancer. CDR3 nucleotides: TGTGCCAGCAGGTACCAACTAGCGGGAGGGGGTAATGAGCAGTTCTTC. It translates to CASRYQLAGGGNEQFF.